These 18 T cell receptor beta chains were sequenced from one sample in a study of T-cell reconstitution after alpha-beta-depleted transplantation in children (dated by TCRdb to about 2016). Libraries came from PCR. TCRdb names Illumina HiSeq 2500 as the instrument used. TCR libraries were prepared with molecular barcoding, using unique molecular identifiers to normalize TCRbeta repertoire quantification. TCRdb itself trimmed the public reads at Q25 with fastp, ran MiXCR and retained productive beta chains. All rows with the same CDR3 protein become a single entry with the most common DNA and genes. The table for this sample lists over 150,000 distinct CDR3 sequences; roughly 15% of them were counted only once. Over 10% of the sample goes to the ten largest clones. The source material was PBMCs from the stem cell graft donor, sampled from the stem cell graft. These TCRs come from a human donor who donated a stem cell graft to a child with acute lymphoblastic leukemia.

The table lists this clonotype with a count of one. Compared with germline, one end of the junction differs, possibly owing to a read error. The chain is built from TRBV12-3 or TRBV12-4 and TRBJ2-3; 13 nucleotides match TRBD2. This CDR3 has 18 residues. CDR3 in amino acids: CACSLTSTSGRVSDTQYF. CDR3 coding DNA: TGTGCCTGCAGTTTAACATCAACTAGCGGGAGGGTGTCAGATACGCAGTATTTT.

This clonotype occurred many times. The CDR3 is CASSPQIQGRGTEAFF. The CDR3, as DNA: TGCGCCAGCAGCCCCCAAATACAGGGGAGGGGCACTGAAGCTTTCTTT. The chain has TRBV5-1 and TRBJ1-1, with TRBD1 identical over 7 bases. The V and J ends lost 4 bases and 4 bases, in that order; junction bases with no gene match: 13. This CDR3 spans 16 amino acids. In germline, CDR1 is SGHRS, CDR2 YFSETQ.

This clonotype was counted ten times or more. The chain uses TRBV4-1 and TRBJ2-7; maybe TRBD1 (6 bases). CDR3 length equals 16 residues. Looked up from germline, CDR1 is MGHRA and CDR2 is YSYEKL. Trimming pared 1 base from V and 4 bases from J, leaving 17 bases between. CDR3 residues: CASSQGLGGPKYEQYF. The CDR3 nucleotides read TGCGCCAGCAGCCAAGGGCTTGGGGGCCCCAAATACGAGCAGTACTTC.

There are many counts of this clonotype. The gene calls are TRBV12-3 or TRBV12-4 and TRBJ1-1; perhaps TRBD1 as D (5 bases). Trimming removed 4 bases from V and 4 bases from J, with 22 bases in between. The CDR3 spans 17 residues. The CDR3 region has the DNA TGTGCCAGCAGTTCCTCAGGGTATTCGGGTGGAGGCACTGAAGCTTTCTTT. Translating it yields CASSSSGYSGGGTEAFF.

This clonotype was observed many times. This chain links TRBV20-1 with TRBJ1-4; no clear D gene. In germline, CDR1 is DFQATT, CDR2 SNEGSKA (reference sequence). The ends were cut back, 4 bases at V and 5 bases at J, with 11 bases in the middle. The CDR3 is 13 residues long. CDR3 sequence: CSATGVSNEKLFF. DNA of the CDR3: TGCAGTGCTACGGGAGTATCGAATGAAAAACTGTTTTTT.

As for this clonotype: A read error is possible here, since a much larger clone lies one base away. The V gene is TRBV5-1, the J gene TRBJ2-2, with D perhaps given as TRBD1 or TRBD2 (5 bases each). Per the germline V gene, CDR1 is SGHRS and CDR2 is YFSETQ. The CDR3 contains 15 residues. The CDR3 sequence: CASSLGTPNTGELVF. Here the CDR3 DNA reads TGCGCCAGCAGCTTGGGGACACCCAACACCGGGGAGCTGGTTTTT.

This clonotype occurred many times. In DNA form, the CDR3 reads TGTGCCAGCAGCTTGTTCCTAGCGGATAGCACAGATACGCAGTATTTT. Translated: CASSLFLADSTDTQYF. The chain combines TRBV5-5 with TRBJ2-3, with TRBD2 identical over 7 bases. The germline CDR1 and CDR2 sequences are SGHKS and YYEKEE (reference sequence). Germline trimming cut 1 base from V and 0 bases from J; bases unmatched to any gene: 5. The CDR3 is made up of 16 amino acids.

This clonotype was seen at least ten times. The chain recombines TRBV5-1 with TRBJ2-1; D call uncertain. CDR3 length: 16 amino acids. V was cut by 4 bases and J by 5 bases, with 19 bases left in between. Germline V gene sequence: CDR1 SGHRS, CDR2 YFSETQ. CDR3 loop: CASSLSAGASHNEQFF. CDR3 DNA sequence: TGCGCCAGCAGCCTGTCGGCAGGAGCGTCCCACAATGAGCAGTTCTTC.

This clonotype was seen many times. This chain links TRBV5-5 with TRBJ2-2, with 11 positions matching TRBD2. This CDR3 contains 18 residues. J gave up 0 bases and V 3 bases, and 7 bases lay outside the gene matches. CDR1 is SGHKS and CDR2 is YYEKEE in the germline V gene (reference sequence). The CDR3 DNA is TGTGCCAGCAGCTCCCGACTAGCGGGGAACGCGAACACCGGGGAGCTGTTTTTT. Protein product: CASSSRLAGNANTGELFF.

The rearrangement uses TRBV20-1 and TRBJ2-7; the D gene is possibly TRBD1 (5 bases). Germline V gene sequence: CDR1 DFQATT, CDR2 SNEGSKA (reference sequence). Trimming shortened V by 1 base and J by 5 bases, and 18 bases separated the two germline ends. The CDR3 contains 15 residues. The CDR3 loop reads CSARGPTAYRNEQYF. DNA of the CDR3: TGCAGTGCTAGAGGCCCGACAGCGTATAGAAACGAGCAGTACTTC.

This clonotype was found many times. This chain connects TRBV5-1 to TRBJ2-5, with 9 nucleotides matching TRBD1. The CDR3 covers 13 residues. Germline-derived CDR1 and CDR2 are SGHRS and YFSETQ. The junction had 2 bases not matched to a gene; V was cut back by 4 bases and J by 4 bases. Here the CDR3 reads CASSPDRGETQYF. In DNA form, the CDR3 reads TGCGCCAGCAGCCCGGACAGGGGAGAGACCCAGTACTTC.

The sample holds many counts of this clonotype. V gene TRBV12-3 or TRBV12-4 combines with J gene TRBJ1-1; no firm D call. The CDR3 is made up of 14 amino acids. V was clipped by 0 bases and J by 4 bases, with 9 bases between them. This CDR3 reads CASSLAPSGTEAFF. The CDR3 DNA is TGTGCCAGCAGTTTAGCACCCTCGGGCACTGAAGCTTTCTTT.

This clonotype was recorded many times. The genes are TRBV5-1 and TRBJ2-7; TRBD1 might be the D (5 bases). This CDR3 comprises 15 residues. Trimming pared 3 bases from V and 6 bases from J, leaving 19 bases between. Germline-derived CDR1 and CDR2 are SGHRS and YFSETQ. The CDR3 reads CASSWGGRFGSEQYF. In DNA, the CDR3 is TGCGCCAGCAGCTGGGGCGGTCGGTTCGGATCCGAGCAGTACTTC.

This clonotype was picked up many times. This rearrangement joins TRBV7-9 to TRBJ2-1, with D maybe TRBD1 (6 bases). The CDR3 is 12 amino acids. CDR1 is SEHNR, CDR2 FQNEAQ, per germline (reference sequence). The V end lost 3 bases, the J end lost 11 bases, and 11 bases lay between the germline ends. The CDR3 loop is CASSFPRDKQFF. CDR3 coding DNA: TGTGCCAGCAGCTTCCCCCGGGACAAGCAGTTCTTC.

This clonotype was found many times. The chain combines TRBV6-1 with TRBJ2-3; D call uncertain. Germline assignment: CDR1 MNHNS and CDR2 SASEGT. With 5 bases removed from V and 2 bases from J, the gap between germline ends came to 17 bases. This CDR3 spans 16 amino acids. CDR3 DNA sequence: TGTGCCAGCAGTCCGTCTACGCACCCTTCCACAGATACGCAGTATTTT. Translated, it gives CASSPSTHPSTDTQYF.

This clonotype was counted many times. The chain employs TRBV5-1 and TRBJ1-5; tentative D call: TRBD1 (5 bases). Per the germline V gene, CDR1 is SGHRS and CDR2 is YFSETQ. The CDR3 is 20 amino acids. Trimming left V 4 bases short and J 0 bases short, with 26 bases between. The CDR3: CASSARPYSQELLSNQPQHF. CDR3 nucleotide sequence: TGCGCCAGCAGCGCCCGCCCATATTCACAGGAACTTCTTAGCAATCAGCCCCAGCATTTT.

This clonotype was counted ten times or more. This sequence joins TRBV5-1 and TRBJ1-1, with D unresolved. Trimming removed 0 bases from V and 9 bases from J, with 15 bases in between. Germline values: CDR1 SGHRS, CDR2 YFSETQ. This CDR3 has 14 amino acids. This CDR3 is CASSLDWGSGQAFF. The CDR3 bases are TGCGCCAGCAGCTTGGATTGGGGATCGGGTCAAGCTTTCTTT.

The table lists this clonotype with a few counts. The rearrangement joins TRBV29-1 to TRBJ1-5; 8 bases align to TRBD1. Looked up from germline, CDR1 is SQVTM and CDR2 is ANQGSEA. This CDR3 is 13 amino acids long. Trimming removed 4 bases from V and 5 bases from J; junction bases left unmatched: 4. The CDR3 is CSVAPQGDQPQHF. CDR3 coding DNA: TGCAGCGTTGCCCCACAGGGGGATCAGCCCCAGCATTTT. The entire variable domain, with the rest obtained from reference TRBV29-1 and TRBJ1-5, is as follows: SAVISQKPSRDICQRGTSLTIQCQVDSQVTMMFWYRQQPGQSLTLIATANQGSEATYESGFVIDKFPISRPNLTFSTLTVSNMSPEDSSIYLCSVAPQGDQPQHFGDGTRLSIL.